This TCR beta chain is from a study of shared clonotypes between healthy human individuals. Healthy HIV-negative adults with no recent acute infections or vaccinations were recruited as donors. At least ten counts were recorded for this clone. Its antigen is currently unknown. Per the study methods: Filtering differed for immunoSEQ, which gave only junction sequences without quality scores. The method was immunoSEQ multiplex PCR; TCRdb's version includes in-frame clones alone and lacks a portion of them. For V, J and clone size, that table is used; D and trimming come from the DNA. The sample has approximately 980,000 clones, 76% seen once. Looked up from germline, CDR1 is SNHLY and CDR2 is FYNNEI. V shed 11 bases and J 6 bases; nucleotides not matched to a gene: 7. The CDR3 has 11 amino acids. The study, taken as a whole, reports: Estimated clonotype richness was generally higher in naive than memory subsets. Naive CD4 clonotype sharing across several donors was 4.5% to 6%.

The V and J genes are TRBV2 and TRBJ2-7; 7 nucleotides match TRBD1. Sequencing was done on a sample of memory CD4+ T cells sorted from blood. Subset defined: CD45RA-negative fraction. The clonotype originates from a man between 18 and 29 years old in good health. The CDR3 coding sequence is TGTGCCGCAAAGACAGGGCTCGAGCAGTACTTC. Its protein product is CAAKTGLEQYF.